This T cell receptor beta chain was found in a study of PD-1 blockade in classical Hodgkin lymphoma. Notes on the study in general: Repertoire differences have undefined causes, possibly disease activity or prior therapy. Before treatment, complete responders showed about the same diversity as newly diagnosed patients. CD4+ TCR diversity, unlike CD8+, climbed significantly by C4D1.

Profiled with immunoSEQ multiplex PCR; TCRdb holds only in-frame clones, not every one. This sample has nearly 55,000 clones, with more than 65% found just once. The germline gives CDR1 SGHVS, CDR2 FQNEAQ. This CDR3 region has 14 residues. With 1 base removed from V and 3 bases from J, the gap between germline ends came to 7 bases. Each patient relapsed following autologous stem cell transplantation, and prior brentuximab vedotin exposure differed. Patients reached a best response of complete response, partial response or progressive disease. To note about this clone: Its matching antigen is unknown.

Specimen: peripheral blood mononuclear cells (PBMCs), collected at baseline. The V call is TRBV7-8, the J call TRBJ2-1; D is unclear. This clonotype was sampled from a human donor with classical Hodgkin lymphoma. The CDR3 loop reads CASSLVDGYNEQFF. CDR3 nucleotides: TGTGCCAGCAGCTTAGTCGACGGCTACAATGAGCAGTTCTTC.